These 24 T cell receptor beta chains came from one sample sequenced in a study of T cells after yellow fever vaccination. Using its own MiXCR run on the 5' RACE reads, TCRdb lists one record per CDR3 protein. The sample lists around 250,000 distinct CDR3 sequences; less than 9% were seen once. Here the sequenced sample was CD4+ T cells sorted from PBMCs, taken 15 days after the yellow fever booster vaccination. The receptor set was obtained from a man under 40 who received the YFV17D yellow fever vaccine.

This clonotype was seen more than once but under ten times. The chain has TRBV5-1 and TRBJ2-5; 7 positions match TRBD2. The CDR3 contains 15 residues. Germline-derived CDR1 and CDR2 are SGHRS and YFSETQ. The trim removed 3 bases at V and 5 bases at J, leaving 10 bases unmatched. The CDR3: CASSWGGTTGETQYF. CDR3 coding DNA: TGCGCCAGCAGCTGGGGAGGGACTACTGGGGAGACCCAGTACTTC.

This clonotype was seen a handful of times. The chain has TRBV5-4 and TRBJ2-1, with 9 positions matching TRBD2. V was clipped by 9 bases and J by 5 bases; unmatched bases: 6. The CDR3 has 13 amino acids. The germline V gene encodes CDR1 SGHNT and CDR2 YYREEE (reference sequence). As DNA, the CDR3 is TGTGCCACCAGACTAGCGGCGAACAATGAGCAGTTCTTC. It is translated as CATRLAANNEQFF. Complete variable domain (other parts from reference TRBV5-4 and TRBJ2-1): ETGVTQSPTHLIKTRGQQVTLRCSSQSGHNTVSWYQQALGQGPQFIFQYYREEENGRGNFPPRFSGLQFPNYSSELNVNALELDDSALYLCATRLAANNEQFFGPGTRLTVL.

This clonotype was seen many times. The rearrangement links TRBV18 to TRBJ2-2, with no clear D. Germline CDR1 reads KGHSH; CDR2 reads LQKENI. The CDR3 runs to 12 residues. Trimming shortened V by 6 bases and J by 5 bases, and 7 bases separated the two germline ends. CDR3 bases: TGTGCCAGCTCTGACGTGACCGGGGAGCTGTTTTTT. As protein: CASSDVTGELFF.

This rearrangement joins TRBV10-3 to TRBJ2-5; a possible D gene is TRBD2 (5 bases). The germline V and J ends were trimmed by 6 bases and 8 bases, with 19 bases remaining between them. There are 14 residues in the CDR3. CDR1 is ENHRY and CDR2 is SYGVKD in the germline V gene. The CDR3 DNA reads TGTGCCATCAGCCGCGGCCCGCTCGAGGGAACCCAGTACTTC. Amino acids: CAISRGPLEGTQYF.

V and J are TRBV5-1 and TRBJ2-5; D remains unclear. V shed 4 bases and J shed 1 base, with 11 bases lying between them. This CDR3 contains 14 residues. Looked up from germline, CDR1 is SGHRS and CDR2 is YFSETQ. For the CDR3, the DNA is TGCGCCAGCAGCACCGGTGCCGTCCAAGAGACCCAGTACTTC. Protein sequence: CASSTGAVQETQYF. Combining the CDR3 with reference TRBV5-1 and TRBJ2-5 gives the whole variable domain KAGVTQTPRYLIKTRGQQVTLSCSPISGHRSVSWYQQTPGQGLQFLFEYFSETQRNKGNFPGRFSGRQFSNSRSEMNVSTLELGDSALYLCASSTGAVQETQYFGPGTRLLVL.

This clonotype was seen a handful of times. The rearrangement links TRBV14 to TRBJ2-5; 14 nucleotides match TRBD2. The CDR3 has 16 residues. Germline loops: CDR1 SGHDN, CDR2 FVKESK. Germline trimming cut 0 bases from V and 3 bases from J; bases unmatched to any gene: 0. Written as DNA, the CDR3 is TGTGCCAGCAGCCAAGAGACTAGCGGGAGGGAAGAGACCCAGTACTTC. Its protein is CASSQETSGREETQYF.

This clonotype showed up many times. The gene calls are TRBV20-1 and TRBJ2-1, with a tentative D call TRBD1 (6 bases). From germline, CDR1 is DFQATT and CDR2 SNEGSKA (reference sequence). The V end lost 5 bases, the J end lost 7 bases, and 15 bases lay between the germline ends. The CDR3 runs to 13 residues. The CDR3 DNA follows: TGCAGTGCTCTGGACAGCCAGAGGAATGAGCAGTTCTTC. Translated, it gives CSALDSQRNEQFF.

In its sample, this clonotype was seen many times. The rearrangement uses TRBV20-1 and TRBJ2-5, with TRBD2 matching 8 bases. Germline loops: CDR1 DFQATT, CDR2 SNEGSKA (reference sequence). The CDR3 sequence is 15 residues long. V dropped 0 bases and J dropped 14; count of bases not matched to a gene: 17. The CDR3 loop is CSARDLLGRDSGTYF. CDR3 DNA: TGCAGTGCTAGAGACCTGCTTGGGCGTGATAGCGGGACTTACTTC.

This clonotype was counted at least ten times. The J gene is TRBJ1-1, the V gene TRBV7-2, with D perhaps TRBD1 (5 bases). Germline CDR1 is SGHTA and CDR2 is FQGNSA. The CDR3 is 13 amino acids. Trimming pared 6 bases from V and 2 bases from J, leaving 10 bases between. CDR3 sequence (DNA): TGTGCCAGCAGGATCGACAGAAACACTGAAGCTTTCTTT. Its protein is CASRIDRNTEAFF.

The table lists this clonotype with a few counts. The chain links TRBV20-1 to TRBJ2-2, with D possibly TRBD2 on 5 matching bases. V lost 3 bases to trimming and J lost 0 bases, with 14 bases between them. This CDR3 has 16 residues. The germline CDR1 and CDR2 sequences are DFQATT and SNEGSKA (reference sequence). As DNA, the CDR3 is TGCAGTGCTAGCCCCTTGGACTCCGCGAACACCGGGGAGCTGTTTTTT. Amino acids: CSASPLDSANTGELFF.

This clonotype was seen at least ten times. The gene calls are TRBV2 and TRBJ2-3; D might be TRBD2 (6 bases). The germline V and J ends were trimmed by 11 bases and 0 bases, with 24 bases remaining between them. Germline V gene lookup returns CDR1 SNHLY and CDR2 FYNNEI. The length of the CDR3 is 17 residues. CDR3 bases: TGTGCCCGTGTGTGGGGACTCGGCGGGACTAGCACAGATACGCAGTATTTT. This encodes CARVWGLGGTSTDTQYF.

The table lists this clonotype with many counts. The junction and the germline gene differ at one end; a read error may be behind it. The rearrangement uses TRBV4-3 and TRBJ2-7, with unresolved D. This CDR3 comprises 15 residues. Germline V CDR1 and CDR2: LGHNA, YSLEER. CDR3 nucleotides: TGCGCCAGCAGCCAAGATAAAACCCCTTCCTTCGAGCAGTACTTC. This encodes CASSQDKTPSFEQYF.

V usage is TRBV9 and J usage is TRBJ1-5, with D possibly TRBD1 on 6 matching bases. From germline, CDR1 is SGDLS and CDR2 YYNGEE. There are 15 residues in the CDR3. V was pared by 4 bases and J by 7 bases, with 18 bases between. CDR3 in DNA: TGTGCCAGCAGCCTGGGCACAGGGTTGGGGCAGCCCCAGCATTTT. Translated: CASSLGTGLGQPQHF.

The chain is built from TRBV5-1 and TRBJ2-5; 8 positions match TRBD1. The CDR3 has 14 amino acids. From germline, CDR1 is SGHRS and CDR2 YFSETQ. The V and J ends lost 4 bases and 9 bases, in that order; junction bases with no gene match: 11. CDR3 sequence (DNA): TGCGCCAGCAGCCCCGGACAGGGAAGGAGTGCCCAGTACTTC. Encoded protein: CASSPGQGRSAQYF.

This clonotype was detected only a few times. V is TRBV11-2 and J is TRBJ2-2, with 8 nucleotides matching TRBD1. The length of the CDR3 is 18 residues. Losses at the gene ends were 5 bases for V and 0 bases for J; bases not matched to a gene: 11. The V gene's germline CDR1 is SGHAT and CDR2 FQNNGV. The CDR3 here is CASSLRTGGDANTGELFF. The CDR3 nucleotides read TGTGCCAGCAGCCTTCGCACAGGGGGAGACGCGAACACCGGGGAGCTGTTTTTT. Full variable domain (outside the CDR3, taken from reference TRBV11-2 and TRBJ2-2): EAGVAQSPRYKIIEKRQSVAFWCNPISGHATLYWYQQILGQGPKLLIQFQNNGVVDDSQLPKDRFSAERLKGVDSTLKIQPAKLEDSAVYLCASSLRTGGDANTGELFFGEGSRLTVL.

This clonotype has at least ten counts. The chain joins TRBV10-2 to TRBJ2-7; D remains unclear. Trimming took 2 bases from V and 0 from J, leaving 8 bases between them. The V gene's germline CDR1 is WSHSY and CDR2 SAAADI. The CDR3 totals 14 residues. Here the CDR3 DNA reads TGCGCCAGCAGTGAGGGGGTGGTCTCCTACGAGCAGTACTTC. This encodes CASSEGVVSYEQYF.

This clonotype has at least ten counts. CDR3: CASSSLGPSVDNEQFF. CDR3 sequence (DNA): TGTGCCAGCAGCTCCCTCGGGCCATCGGTGGACAATGAGCAGTTCTTC. This rearrangement joins TRBV7-6 to TRBJ2-1; D gene ambiguous. V was trimmed by 4 bases and J by 5 bases, leaving 18 bases between them. The germline V gene has CDR1 SGHVS and CDR2 FNYEAQ. The length of the CDR3 is 16 residues.

The CDR3 sequence: CASSQGTGGQPQHF. In DNA form, the CDR3 reads TGCGCCAGCAGCCAGGGGACAGGGGGACAGCCCCAGCATTTT. The chain couples TRBV5-1 to TRBJ1-5, with 11 bases that match TRBD1. The CDR3 spans 14 residues. The V segment lost 4 bases and the J segment 7 bases; nucleotides outside the gene matches: 4. CDR1 is SGHRS, CDR2 YFSETQ, per germline.

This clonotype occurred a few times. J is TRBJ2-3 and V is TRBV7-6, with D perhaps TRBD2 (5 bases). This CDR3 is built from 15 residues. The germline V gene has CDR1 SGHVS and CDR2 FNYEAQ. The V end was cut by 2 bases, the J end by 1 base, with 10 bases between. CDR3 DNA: TGTGCCAGCAGCTTATCAGCGCGGGGCACAGATACGCAGTATTTT. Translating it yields CASSLSARGTDTQYF.

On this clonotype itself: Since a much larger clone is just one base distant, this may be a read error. CDR3 in amino acids: CASSQMSRAYEQYF. The CDR3 region has the DNA TGTGCCAGCAGTCAGATGAGCAGGGCCTACGAGCAGTACTTC. The chain uses TRBV2 and TRBJ2-7; D possibly corresponds to TRBD1 (5 bases). The CDR3 runs to 14 residues. Germline assignment: CDR1 SNHLY and CDR2 FYNNEI. The ends were cut back, 5 bases at V and 2 bases at J, with 13 bases in the middle.

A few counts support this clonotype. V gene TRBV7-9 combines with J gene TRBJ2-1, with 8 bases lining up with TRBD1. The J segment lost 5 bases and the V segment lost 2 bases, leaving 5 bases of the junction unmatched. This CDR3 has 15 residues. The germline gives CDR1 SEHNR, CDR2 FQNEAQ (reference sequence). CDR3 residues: CASSLRGTGDNEQFF. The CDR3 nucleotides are TGTGCCAGCAGCTTACGCGGGACAGGTGACAATGAGCAGTTCTTC.

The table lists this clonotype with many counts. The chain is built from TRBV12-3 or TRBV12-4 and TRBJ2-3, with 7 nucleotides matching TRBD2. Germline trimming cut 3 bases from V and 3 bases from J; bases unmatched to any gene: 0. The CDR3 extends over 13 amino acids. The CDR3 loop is CASSFGGTDTQYF. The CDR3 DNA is TGTGCCAGCAGTTTCGGGGGGACAGATACGCAGTATTTT.

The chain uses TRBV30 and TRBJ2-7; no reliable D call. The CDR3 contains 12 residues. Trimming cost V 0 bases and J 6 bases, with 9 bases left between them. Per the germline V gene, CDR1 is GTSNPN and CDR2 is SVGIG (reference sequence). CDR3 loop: CAWSVQLFEQYF. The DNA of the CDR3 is TGTGCCTGGAGTGTGCAGCTTTTCGAGCAGTACTTC.

The CDR3 is CASSVADRRSDTQYF. Written as DNA, the CDR3 is TGTGCCAGCAGTGTAGCAGACAGGAGGTCAGATACGCAGTATTTT. The V gene is TRBV6-1, the J gene TRBJ2-3, with D perhaps matching TRBD1 (6 bases). V was clipped by 4 bases and J by 4 bases, with 15 bases between them. CDR1 and CDR2 (germline): MNHNS, SASEGT. CDR3 length: 15 residues.